This entry concerns a single TCR beta chain. Its antigen is undetermined. Other DNA sequences in this specimen translate into the identical CDR3. The data originate from a study of T cell responses to AZD1222 COVID-19 vaccine. Findings and caveats of the study: The study found vaccine-associated CD4 TCRs spanning spike, dominant at 160-218 and 743-854. After the peak T cell response, and only then, were repertoires sampled.

Sequencing was performed with immunoSEQ multiplex PCR; in TCRdb, only in-frame clones are kept and a portion is missing. The sample yields 140,000 to 150,000 clones, just over 90% seen once. CDR1 is SEHNR, CDR2 FQNEAQ, per germline (reference sequence). V was shortened by 5 bases and J by 3 bases, with 8 bases between the two germline ends. CDR3 length: 12 residues. The chain links TRBV7-9 to TRBJ2-7; D might be TRBD1 (5 bases). Sequenced material: peripheral blood, taken on day 0 of MenACWY control vaccination. The TCR comes from an adult in good health. The CDR3 sequence is CASSAQGYEQYF. Written as DNA, the CDR3 is TGTGCCAGCAGCGCCCAGGGCTACGAGCAGTACTTC.